What follows are 16 T cell receptor beta chains derived from one specimen sequenced in a study of blood T cell repertoires in COVID-19. Method: immunoSEQ multiplex PCR; TCRdb's copy keeps in-frame clones and lacks some. The table includes approximately 190,000 clones, about nine tenths detected once. The sequenced sample was peripheral blood. Receptor source: an elderly man with acute or convalescent COVID-19.

The chain couples TRBV14 to TRBJ1-1; D is perhaps TRBD1 (5 bases). Germline V gene sequence: CDR1 SGHDN, CDR2 FVKESK. The CDR3 is made up of 12 amino acids. Trimming left V 5 bases short and J 8 bases short, with 12 bases between. As DNA, the CDR3 is TGTGCCAGCAGCTGGTCGCAGGGAGAAGCTTTCTTT. It is translated as CASSWSQGEAFF.

This clone was found once. The genes are TRBV5-4 and TRBJ2-1, with 9 bases matching TRBD1. Germline CDR1 reads SGHNT; CDR2 reads YYREEE (reference sequence). V dropped 3 bases and J dropped 4; count of bases not matched to a gene: 8. The CDR3 spans 16 residues. DNA of the CDR3: TGTGCCAGCAGCTCCCAGGACAGGGGAGTTTACAATGAGCAGTTCTTC. This encodes CASSSQDRGVYNEQFF.

This rearrangement joins TRBV2 to TRBJ2-3, with a weak D call TRBD1 (6 bases). Per germline, CDR1 SNHLY and CDR2 FYNNEI. CDR3 length equals 16 residues. V lost 1 base and J lost 1, with 12 bases in between. DNA for the CDR3: TGTGCCAGCAGTGAAGGGGCCAGGGGCCGCACAGATACGCAGTATTTT. It is translated as CASSEGARGRTDTQYF.

CDR3 coding DNA: TGTGCCACCAGCAGAGATTACGGGCAGGGGACCTACGAGCAGTACGTC. It is translated as CATSRDYGQGTYEQYV. This sequence joins TRBV15 and TRBJ2-7, with a weak D call TRBD1 (6 bases). Looked up from germline, CDR1 is LNHNV and CDR2 is YYDKDF (reference sequence). Trimming cost V 0 bases and J 2 bases, with 14 bases left between them. The CDR3 is 16 amino acids.

CDR3 sequence reads: CASSVIGGGGDCNQPQHF. CDR3 in DNA: TGTGCCAGCAGCGTAATAGGAGGCGGGGGTGATTGCAATCAGCCCCAGCATTTT. The rearrangement links TRBV21-1 to TRBJ1-5. TRBV21-1 is assigned pseudogene status. The CDR3 runs 18 residues.

V and J are TRBV5-4 and TRBJ1-5; D might be TRBD1 (5 bases). Germline V gene sequence: CDR1 SGHNT, CDR2 YYREEE (reference sequence). Trimming pared 2 bases from V and 7 bases from J, leaving 13 bases between. CDR3 length equals 14 residues. The CDR3 reads CASSFGGSRQPQHF. DNA of the CDR3: TGTGCCAGCAGCTTCGGGGGTTCAAGGCAGCCCCAGCATTTT.

The V and J genes are TRBV11-2 and TRBJ1-2, with D possibly matching TRBD1 (5 bases). Per germline, CDR1 SGHAT and CDR2 FQNNGV. The CDR3 sequence is 15 residues long. V was trimmed by 5 bases and J by 1 base, leaving 14 bases between them. The CDR3 nucleotides are TGTGCCAGCAGCCTTAGACCAGGGATTAACTATGGCTACACCTTC. It specifies CASSLRPGINYGYTF. The full variable domain, its missing parts supplied by reference TRBV11-2 and TRBJ1-2, is EAGVAQSPRYKIIEKRQSVAFWCNPISGHATLYWYQQILGQGPKLLIQFQNNGVVDDSQLPKDRFSAERLKGVDSTLKIQPAKLEDSAVYLCASSLRPGINYGYTFGSGTRLTVV.

The chain is built from TRBV5-1 and TRBJ2-3; 8 nucleotides agree with TRBD2. CDR1 SGHRS and CDR2 YFSETQ come from the germline V gene. Trimming cost V 4 bases and J 3 bases; bases outside gene matches: 7. This CDR3 has 15 residues. CDR3 coding DNA: TGCGCCAGCAGCCACGGACTAGCAGATACAGATACGCAGTATTTT. Translation: CASSHGLADTDTQYF.

About this clone: The sample holds other DNA sequences that translate to the same CDR3. The chain employs TRBV3-1 (or the pseudogene TRBV3-2) and TRBJ2-7, with 11 bases lining up with TRBD1. CDR1 and CDR2 (germline): LGHDT, YNNKEL (reference sequence). The CDR3 spans 13 residues. V dropped 3 bases and J dropped 6; count of bases not matched to a gene: 1. CDR3 protein: CASSQGQGGEQYF. The CDR3 region has the DNA TGTGCCAGCAGCCAGGGACAGGGGGGCGAGCAGTACTTC.

This clone was seen a few times. The chain is built from TRBV29-1 and TRBJ2-3, with D tentatively TRBD2 (5 bases). In germline, CDR1 is SQVTM, CDR2 ANQGSEA. CDR3 length equals 15 residues. Trimming stripped 5 bases from V and 4 bases from J, with 19 bases between. CDR3 protein: CSVSGLKGGADTQYF. The DNA of the CDR3 is TGCAGCGTTTCAGGACTCAAAGGAGGTGCAGATACGCAGTATTTT.

The gene calls are TRBV9 and TRBJ2-3; 7 nucleotides match TRBD2. The CDR3 extends over 16 amino acids. The junction had 9 bases not matched to a gene; V was cut back by 3 bases and J by 2 bases. Germline CDR1 and CDR2: SGDLS and YYNGEE. The CDR3 sequence is CASSAVGREHTDTQYF. The CDR3 DNA sequence: TGTGCCAGCAGCGCAGTAGGGAGGGAGCACACAGATACGCAGTATTTT.

This clone was seen just once. V gene TRBV7-2 combines with J gene TRBJ2-7; TRBD2 matches at 8 bases. Germline V gene lookup returns CDR1 SGHTA and CDR2 FQGNSA. The CDR3 loop spans 16 amino acids. Trimming took 0 bases from V and 5 from J; bases not matched to a gene: 9. Here the CDR3 DNA reads TGTGCCAGCAGCTTAGCGGGTTCAGCGGGAGTAAACGAGCAGTACTTC. Amino acids: CASSLAGSAGVNEQYF.

The chain joins TRBV6-5 to TRBJ1-5; 7 bases agree with TRBD1. Germline V lookup: CDR1 MNHEY, CDR2 SVGAGI. Losses at the gene ends were 7 bases for V and 0 bases for J; bases not matched to a gene: 6. This CDR3 is 15 amino acids long. Written as DNA, the CDR3 is TGTGCCAGCACCGCCGGGACAGATAGCAATCAGCCCCAGCATTTT. Translation gives CASTAGTDSNQPQHF.

This clone showed up just once. The chain is built from TRBV18 and TRBJ1-5, with TRBD1 matching 7 bases. In germline, CDR1 is KGHSH, CDR2 LQKENI. The J segment lost 3 bases and the V segment lost 3 bases, leaving 2 bases of the junction unmatched. The length of the CDR3 is 14 residues. The CDR3 region has the DNA TGTGCCAGCTCACCGACAGGGCCCAATCAGCCCCAGCATTTT. It yields the protein CASSPTGPNQPQHF.

There are a few counts of this clone. The chain combines TRBV2 with TRBJ2-5; D is uncertain. The CDR3 is made up of 13 amino acids. Trimming removed 6 bases at V and 2 bases at J, with 10 bases between. Germline CDR1 is SNHLY and CDR2 is FYNNEI. The CDR3 is CASRNDLQETQYF. DNA of the CDR3: TGTGCCAGCAGAAACGACTTACAAGAGACCCAGTACTTC.

The chain carries TRBV7-3 and TRBJ1-1, with D possibly being TRBD1 (5 bases). This CDR3 is 13 amino acids long. Germline assignment: CDR1 SGHTA and CDR2 FQGTGA. V dropped 0 bases and J dropped 5 bases, with 7 bases sitting between them. CDR3 sequence: CASSLTQGTEAFF. CDR3 sequence (DNA): TGTGCCAGCAGCTTAACGCAGGGAACTGAAGCTTTCTTT. The full variable domain, rest sourced from reference TRBV7-3 and TRBJ1-1, is GAGVSQTPSNKVTEKGKYVELRCDPISGHTALYWYRQSLGQGPEFLIYFQGTGAADDSGLPNDRFFAVRPEGSVSTLKIQRTERGDSAVYLCASSLTQGTEAFFGQGTRLTVV.